These 29 T cell receptor beta chains were all obtained from the same sample, sequenced in a study of immune evolution from preneoplasia to lung adenocarcinoma. Libraries were prepared by immunoSEQ multiplex PCR; TCRdb keeps only in-frame clonotypes and omits some of them. The sample lists some 4,000 clones, about 75% occurring once. Source material: FFPE minimally invasive lung adenocarcinoma tissue. The receptors here all came from an older person with lung adenocarcinoma.

The chain is built from TRBV12-5 and TRBJ1-1, with 9 bases aligning to TRBD1. Per the germline V gene, CDR1 is LGHNT and CDR2 is FRNRAP. With 0 bases clipped from V and 11 bases from J, the junction kept 13 bases outside the gene matches. There are 16 residues in the CDR3. CDR3 bases: TGTGCTAGTGGTTTGGTCTACCCGGGACAGGGAGCTCGGGCTTTCTTT. This encodes CASGLVYPGQGARAFF.

The chain has TRBV27 and TRBJ1-1; D is undetermined. Germline V gives CDR1 MNHEY, CDR2 SMNVEV (reference sequence). The CDR3 extends over 15 amino acids. Trimming removed 4 bases from V and 3 bases from J, with 15 bases in between. CDR3 in DNA: TGTGCCAGCAGTTCCTTGGGTAGCGGGGACACTGAAGCTTTCTTT. It specifies CASSSLGSGDTEAFF.

V gene TRBV5-1 combines with J gene TRBJ2-2; tentatively, D is TRBD1 (6 bases). V shed 0 bases and J shed 5 bases, with 11 bases lying between them. The CDR3 loop spans 15 amino acids. Germline CDR1 SGHRS, CDR2 YFSETQ. DNA for the CDR3: TGCGCCAGCAGCTTGGAGGGGGTAGAAACCGGGGAGCTGTTTTTT. This translates into CASSLEGVETGELFF.

In DNA form, the CDR3 reads TGTGCCAGCAGTGAATCTGGGGATACGCAGTATTTT. It yields the protein CASSESGDTQYF. The J gene is TRBJ2-3, the V gene TRBV25-1; no definite D call. CDR1 MGHDK and CDR2 SYGVNS come from the germline V gene. Trimming pared 1 base from V and 6 bases from J, leaving 5 bases between. The CDR3 is 12 residues long.

The chain employs TRBV2 and TRBJ2-7; 9 nucleotides align to TRBD1. V was pared by 6 bases and J by 3 bases, with 6 bases of the junction left unmatched. The germline V gene encodes CDR1 SNHLY and CDR2 FYNNEI. The CDR3 consists of 14 residues. CDR3 residues: CASSDGDRVYEQYF. CDR3 DNA sequence: TGTGCCAGCAGCGACGGGGACAGGGTCTACGAGCAGTACTTC.

The table lists this clone with a count of one. The CDR3 nucleotides are TGTGCCAGCAGTGAATACCCGGGTCCAACTAATGAAAAACTGTTTTTT. Its translation is CASSEYPGPTNEKLFF. This chain uses TRBV2 with TRBJ1-4, with D unclear. There are 16 residues in the CDR3. V gave up 2 bases and J gave up 0 bases, with 10 bases separating them. Per germline, CDR1 SNHLY and CDR2 FYNNEI.

This clone was seen only a few times. The junction departs from the called germline gene at one end, perhaps through a read error. V is TRBV7-9 and J is TRBJ1-1; possibly TRBD1 for D (6 bases). Germline V gene data show CDR1 as SEHNR and CDR2 as FQNEAQ (reference sequence). The CDR3 totals 13 residues. This CDR3 is CASSGQLKTEAFF. The CDR3 nucleotides read TGTGCCAGCAGCGGACAGTTGAAAACTGAAGCTTTCTTT.

The V gene is TRBV4-3, the J gene TRBJ2-2; 11 nucleotides line up with TRBD2. The CDR3 runs 16 residues. CDR1 is LGHNA and CDR2 is YSLEER in the germline V gene. After removal of 4 bases from V and 5 bases from J, the junction contained 6 bases not matched to a gene. CDR3 coding DNA: TGCGCCAGCAGCCGGGCACTAGCGGGAGATACCGGGGAGCTGTTTTTT. Amino acids: CASSRALAGDTGELFF.

This chain links TRBV7-8 with TRBJ2-2; tentatively, D is TRBD1 (6 bases). This CDR3 has 15 amino acids. The V gene's germline CDR1 is SGHVS and CDR2 FQNEAQ. V was cut by 1 base and J by 5 bases, with 11 bases left in between. CDR3 in DNA: TGTGCCAGCAGCTTAGTGAACAGGGAAACCGGGGAGCTGTTTTTT. As protein: CASSLVNRETGELFF.

The chain employs TRBV7-2 and TRBJ2-7, with D possibly being TRBD2 (6 bases). V gave up 3 bases and J gave up 4 bases, with 16 bases separating them. Germline-derived CDR1 and CDR2 are SGHTA and FQGNSA. There are 15 residues in the CDR3. The CDR3 DNA is TGTGCCAGCAGCTTTTTGGCGGGACTCGCTTACGAGCAGTACTTC. Translation: CASSFLAGLAYEQYF.

This clone has just a few counts. J is TRBJ2-1 and V is TRBV2; D is unresolved. This CDR3 is built from 17 residues. Germline-derived CDR1 and CDR2 are SNHLY and FYNNEI. Trimming stripped 2 bases from V and 0 bases from J, with 14 bases between. CDR3 sequence (DNA): TGTGCCAGCAGTGAAACTCCGGCTCCGAGCTCCTACAATGAGCAGTTCTTC. Its translation is CASSETPAPSSYNEQFF.

The CDR3 bases are TGTGCCAGCAGTTTTCTGGTGGGTAATGATCCCCAGCATTTT. It translates to CASSFLVGNDPQHF. This chain joins TRBV28 and TRBJ1-5; no clear D. The CDR3 loop spans 14 amino acids. Germline values: CDR1 MDHEN, CDR2 SYDVKM. V dropped 3 bases and J dropped 10 bases, with 16 bases sitting between them.

The genes are TRBV6-6 and TRBJ2-7, with 9 bases fitting TRBD1. CDR3 length: 15 residues. V lost 6 bases and J lost 4; bases outside the gene matches: 10. Per the germline V gene, CDR1 is MNHNY and CDR2 is SVGAGI (reference sequence). CDR3 loop: CASSETGGVMYEQYF. The CDR3 region has the DNA TGTGCCAGCAGCGAAACAGGGGGCGTAATGTACGAGCAGTACTTC.

This rearrangement joins TRBV6-5 to TRBJ1-1; possible D gene TRBD1, 5 bases. Germline values: CDR1 MNHEY, CDR2 SVGAGI. V was trimmed by 2 bases and J by 0 bases, leaving 7 bases between them. This CDR3 spans 14 amino acids. In nucleotides, the CDR3 is TGTGCCAGCAGTTACGCAGGGATGAACACTGAAGCTTTCTTT. Its protein product is CASSYAGMNTEAFF.

This sequence joins TRBV6-5 and TRBJ1-1; maybe TRBD1 (5 bases). V lost 0 bases, J lost 5 bases, and 10 bases lay in between. CDR1 and CDR2 from the germline V gene are MNHEY and SVGAGI. The CDR3 runs 14 residues. Here the CDR3 DNA reads TGTGCCAGCAGTTACTCTATGGGGGAGACTGAAGCTTTCTTT. Translated: CASSYSMGETEAFF.

The CDR3 region is CASSARRGLSYNEQFF. In DNA, the CDR3 is TGTGCCAGCAGTGCACGGCGGGGCCTCTCCTACAATGAGCAGTTCTTC. The chain employs TRBV28 and TRBJ2-1; TRBD2 is a possible D gene (6 bases). The CDR3 is 16 residues long. Trimming stripped 5 bases from V and 0 bases from J, with 14 bases between. Germline CDR1 reads MDHEN; CDR2 reads SYDVKM. The whole variable domain, filled in from reference TRBV28 and TRBJ2-1, reads DVKVTQSSRYLVKRTGEKVFLECVQDMDHENMFWYRQDPGLGLRLIYFSYDVKMKEKGDIPEGYSVSREKKERFSLILESASTNQTSMYLCASSARRGLSYNEQFFGPGTRLTVL.

V gene TRBV28 combines with J gene TRBJ2-5, with 8 positions matching TRBD1. In germline, CDR1 is MDHEN, CDR2 SYDVKM. This CDR3 has 14 amino acids. With 3 bases clipped from V and 5 bases from J, the junction kept 5 bases outside the gene matches. CDR3 residues: CASSFRGQWETQYF. DNA for the CDR3: TGTGCCAGCAGTTTCAGGGGGCAATGGGAGACCCAGTACTTC.

This clone was seen a handful of times. The gene calls are TRBV5-3 and TRBJ1-1; D remains unclear. TRBV5-3 is classed as an ORF, of uncertain function. The CDR3 is made up of 15 amino acids. Trimming took off 4 bases at V and 0 bases at J, with 13 bases between the two ends. The CDR3 loop reads CARSRPTPMNTEAFF. CDR3 coding DNA: TGTGCCAGAAGCCGGCCAACCCCTATGAACACTGAAGCTTTCTTT.

The genes are TRBV4-2 and TRBJ2-2; D unclear. Germline V gives CDR1 LGHNA, CDR2 YNFKEQ. The V end lost 0 bases, the J end lost 2 bases, and 10 bases lay between the germline ends. The CDR3 consists of 16 residues. CDR3 bases: TGTGCCAGCAGCCAAGAGAGTAGGCTCAACACCGGGGAGCTGTTTTTT. Encoded protein: CASSQESRLNTGELFF.

The rearrangement joins TRBV11-2 to TRBJ1-1, with D uncertain. Germline V gives CDR1 SGHAT, CDR2 FQNNGV. This CDR3 has 13 residues. The ends were cut back, 2 bases at V and 0 bases at J, with 4 bases in the middle. CDR3 sequence reads: CASSLPMNTEAFF. In nucleotides, the CDR3 is TGTGCCAGCAGCTTACCCATGAACACTGAAGCTTTCTTT.

This clone was counted a few times. This CDR3 is also generated by other DNA sequences in the sample. The V call is TRBV19, the J call TRBJ1-5; possibly TRBD1 for D (6 bases). Trimming took off 5 bases at V and 2 bases at J, with 13 bases between the two ends. Germline V gives CDR1 LNHDA, CDR2 SQIVND (reference sequence). This CDR3 has 15 amino acids. As DNA, the CDR3 is TGTGCCAGTAGTCCAATGGGGGGCGGCAATCAGCCCCAGCATTTT. It specifies CASSPMGGGNQPQHF.

This chain links TRBV5-6 with TRBJ2-2; tentatively, D is TRBD2 (5 bases). This CDR3 has 16 amino acids. V was pared by 0 bases and J by 1 base, with 10 bases between. Germline V CDR1 and CDR2: SGHDT, YYEEEE. The CDR3: CASSLGAGWNTGELFF. The DNA for the CDR3 is TGTGCCAGCAGCTTGGGTGCGGGTTGGAACACCGGGGAGCTGTTTTTT.

The DNA of the CDR3 is TGTGCCAGCAGCTTTAACCCACAGGGTTATTCCTACGAGCAGTACTTC. Its protein is CASSFNPQGYSYEQYF. The genes are TRBV7-9 and TRBJ2-7; a possible D gene is TRBD1 (6 bases). V lost 3 bases and J lost 1, with 16 bases in between. The CDR3 extends over 16 amino acids. Germline CDR1 and CDR2: SEHNR and FQNEAQ (reference sequence).

This rearrangement joins TRBV4-1 to TRBJ2-5; weak D call: TRBD1 (6 bases). Germline V gives CDR1 MGHRA, CDR2 YSYEKL. The CDR3 runs 15 residues. Trimming took off 3 bases at V and 5 bases at J, with 16 bases between the two ends. CDR3 loop: CASSHPGTFSETQYF. CDR3 coding DNA: TGCGCCAGCAGCCACCCTGGGACATTTTCGGAGACCCAGTACTTC.

This chain connects TRBV6-4 to TRBJ2-2; 7 bases fit TRBD2. Germline CDR1 and CDR2: MRHNA and SNTAGT. The CDR3 is 15 amino acids. The J segment lost 1 base and the V segment lost 5 bases, leaving 4 bases of the junction unmatched. CDR3 sequence (DNA): TGTGCCAGCAGTCCTAGCGGAGAGAACACCGGGGAGCTGTTTTTT. Translating it yields CASSPSGENTGELFF.

This chain joins TRBV9 and TRBJ2-1; 11 nucleotides line up with TRBD2. The CDR3 consists of 17 residues. Looked up from germline, CDR1 is SGDLS and CDR2 is YYNGEE. V shed 2 bases and J 9 bases; nucleotides not matched to a gene: 13. CDR3 loop: CASSVGTSGIPMGEQFF. In DNA form, the CDR3 reads TGTGCCAGCAGCGTGGGGACTAGCGGAATACCTATGGGTGAGCAGTTCTTC. Using reference TRBV9 and TRBJ2-1 for the parts outside the CDR3, the full variable domain is DSGVTQTPKHLITATGQRVTLRCSPRSGDLSVYWYQQSLDQGLQFLIQYYNGEERAKGNILERFSAQQFPDLHSELNLSSLELGDSALYFCASSVGTSGIPMGEQFFGPGTRLTVL.

V is TRBV4-3 and J is TRBJ2-1; D tentatively reads TRBD1 or TRBD2 (5 bases each). In germline, CDR1 is LGHNA, CDR2 YSLEER. The CDR3 runs to 13 residues. V was shortened by 3 bases and J by 10 bases, with 13 bases between the two germline ends. The CDR3 DNA follows: TGCGCCAGCAGCCACTCAATCCGGGACGAGCAGTTCTTC. It encodes CASSHSIRDEQFF.

This sequence joins TRBV19 and TRBJ2-7; D assignment may be TRBD1 or TRBD2 (5 bases each). The V end lost 5 bases, the J end lost 4 bases, and 12 bases lay between the germline ends. This CDR3 spans 13 amino acids. Germline V CDR1 and CDR2: LNHDA, SQIVND (reference sequence). CDR3 residues: CASSVYGGYEQYF. The CDR3 nucleotides read TGTGCCAGTAGTGTGTATGGGGGTTACGAGCAGTACTTC.

This chain joins TRBV7-9 and TRBJ2-1; D is possibly TRBD2 (5 bases). This CDR3 has 17 residues. CDR1 is SEHNR, CDR2 FQNEAQ, per germline (reference sequence). V was trimmed by 0 bases and J by 5 bases, leaving 17 bases between them. CDR3 sequence reads: CASSLAVTEVVHNEQFF. In nucleotides, the CDR3 is TGTGCCAGCAGCTTAGCCGTGACGGAGGTCGTACACAATGAGCAGTTCTTC.